This note documents a single TCR beta chain sequence. Its target is unknown. The data are from a study of T-cell memory formation after mild COVID-19. Study details: Each donor largely had its own TCR clusters. Findings and caveats of the study: Contracting clones localized mainly to CM and EM when CD4+ and mainly to EMRA when CD8+. Clones that contracted from day 15 to 85 were balanced CD4/CD8, while later expanders leaned CD4+. There were some responding clones in pre-infection memory, which suggested that cross-reactive memory had joined.

TCRdb re-called the 5' RACE reads with MiXCR, one entry per CDR3 protein. The data hold roughly 510,000 distinct CDR3 sequences, with 15% to 20% observed a single time. Germline V gene lookup returns CDR1 LGHNA and CDR2 YNFKEQ. Trimming removed 4 bases at V and 3 bases at J, with 16 bases between. CDR3 length: 16 residues. Sequenced input: PBMCs or a T cell subset sorted from them (not recorded which). The chain recombines TRBV4-2 with TRBJ2-1, with D maybe TRBD1 (6 bases). This sequence was found in an adult woman who had mild COVID-19 (a few samples of this study predate the infection). Cell type and time point are not known. The CDR3 nucleotides are TGTGCCAGCAGCCGACGAGGGGGAAGGATCTACAATGAGCAGTTCTTC. It encodes CASSRRGGRIYNEQFF.